This TCR beta chain was obtained from a study of tumor-infiltrating lymphocytes in localized non-small cell lung cancer. Here immunoSEQ multiplex PCR was the method, and the copy in TCRdb shows in-frame clones only, minus some. The sample includes around 9,600 clones, about 72% of them seen just once. Germline values: CDR1 LNHDA, CDR2 SQIVND (reference sequence). V lost 8 bases, J lost 2 bases, and 10 bases stayed unmatched. This CDR3 region has 16 residues. Sequencing was carried out using lung tumor tissue. This receptor was identified in a human donor with non-small cell lung cancer. This chain links TRBV19 with TRBJ1-5; 9 nucleotides align to TRBD1. CDR3 in amino acids: CASSGTGSLGNQPQHF. CDR3 DNA sequence: TGTGCCAGTTCCGGGACAGGGTCGTTAGGCAATCAGCCCCAGCATTTT.